Presented here are 25 T cell receptor beta chains from one specimen sequenced in a study of blood T cell repertoires in COVID-19. The assay was immunoSEQ multiplex PCR, and TCRdb's table has in-frame clones only and misses some. The sample lists approximately 280,000 clones; approximately 90% were seen once. Source material: peripheral blood. The source of these receptors is a woman in her 30s with COVID-19, enrolled during active disease.

The J gene is TRBJ2-7, the V gene TRBV2; the match to TRBD2 covers 11 bases. CDR1 and CDR2 from the germline V gene are SNHLY and FYNNEI. The CDR3 spans 15 residues. The V and J ends lost 6 bases and 1 base, in that order; junction bases with no gene match: 5. DNA for the CDR3: TGTGCCAGCAGCAATCTAGCGGGAGGTTCCTACGAGCAGTACTTC. It yields the protein CASSNLAGGSYEQYF.

The genes are TRBV5-6 and TRBJ1-5, with 7 bases matching TRBD1. This CDR3 comprises 14 residues. V shed 3 bases, J shed 9 bases, and the junction held 9 bases outside the gene matches. Germline V gene sequence: CDR1 SGHDT, CDR2 YYEEEE. The CDR3 is CASSSGTAMGPQHF. In DNA form, the CDR3 reads TGTGCCAGCAGCTCGGGGACAGCCATGGGGCCCCAGCATTTT. Based on the CDR3 plus reference TRBV5-6 and TRBJ1-5, the full variable domain is DAGVTQSPTHLIKTRGQQVTLRCSPKSGHDTVSWYQQALGQGPQFIFQYYEEEERQRGNFPDRFSGHQFPNYSSELNVNALLLGDSALYLCASSSGTAMGPQHFGDGTRLSIL.

V usage is TRBV19 and J usage is TRBJ2-1; no reliable D call. The CDR3 has 11 amino acids. V lost 5 bases and J lost 12, with 11 bases in between. Germline CDR1 is LNHDA and CDR2 is SQIVND (reference sequence). This CDR3 is CASSSRSGQFF. For the CDR3, the DNA is TGTGCCAGTAGTTCAAGATCGGGGCAGTTCTTC.

V is TRBV11-2 and J is TRBJ1-2; tentatively, D is TRBD1 (5 bases). Germline values: CDR1 SGHAT, CDR2 FQNNGV. Trimming stripped 5 bases from V and 7 bases from J, with 14 bases between. The CDR3 is made up of 13 amino acids. CDR3 sequence reads: CASSAGGGIGYTF. The DNA for the CDR3 is TGTGCCAGCAGCGCCGGGGGGGGAATTGGCTACACCTTC.

This rearrangement joins TRBV30 to TRBJ2-7, with 7 nucleotides matching TRBD2. Trimming cost V 7 bases and J 2 bases; bases outside gene matches: 5. The CDR3 is 12 residues long. Per the germline V gene, CDR1 is GTSNPN and CDR2 is SVGIG (reference sequence). This CDR3 is CAFERGTYEQYF. Here the CDR3 DNA reads TGTGCCTTCGAGCGGGGTACCTACGAGCAGTACTTC.

The chain combines TRBV2 with TRBJ2-7; D not certain. This CDR3 region has 12 residues. Germline V gene sequence: CDR1 SNHLY, CDR2 FYNNEI. Trimming cost V 3 bases and J 6 bases, with 9 bases left between them. The CDR3, as DNA: TGTGCCAGCAGTGAGAGCTGGAGCGAGCAGTACTTC. Its protein is CASSESWSEQYF.

V and J are TRBV28 and TRBJ2-7; the match to TRBD2 covers 15 bases. The junction had 6 bases not matched to a gene; V was cut back by 2 bases and J by 1 base. There are 18 residues in the CDR3. CDR1 and CDR2 (germline): MDHEN, SYDVKM. CDR3 sequence reads: CASSLRGLAGGSSYEQYF. The CDR3 DNA sequence: TGTGCCAGCAGTTTAAGGGGACTAGCGGGAGGCTCTTCCTACGAGCAGTACTTC. Full variable domain (remainder filled in from reference TRBV28 and TRBJ2-7): DVKVTQSSRYLVKRTGEKVFLECVQDMDHENMFWYRQDPGLGLRLIYFSYDVKMKEKGDIPEGYSVSREKKERFSLILESASTNQTSMYLCASSLRGLAGGSSYEQYFGPGTRLTVT.

J is TRBJ1-2 and V is TRBV12-2; TRBD1 is the table's D call, not checked against the DNA. TRBV12-2 is shown as a pseudogene. The CDR3 length is 17 residues. The CDR3 region has the DNA TGTGCAAGTCGCAAACTGAATTCCGGGACAGGGGCGCTAGGCTACACCTTC. Its translation: CASRKLNSGTGALGYTF.

The chain recombines TRBV5-1 with TRBJ1-4, with D hard to call. Germline CDR1 reads SGHRS; CDR2 reads YFSETQ. The ends were cut back, 0 bases at V and 8 bases at J, with 11 bases in the middle. The CDR3 has 14 amino acids. The CDR3 loop is CASSLVPREEKLFF. The CDR3 DNA reads TGCGCCAGCAGCTTGGTTCCCCGGGAGGAAAAACTGTTTTTT.

The rearrangement uses TRBV2 and TRBJ2-4; 7 positions match TRBD2. The CDR3 is made up of 19 amino acids. Germline CDR1 reads SNHLY; CDR2 reads FYNNEI. J was trimmed by 0 bases and V by 2 bases; bases with no gene match: 13. CDR3 DNA sequence: TGTGCCAGCAGTGAAAGGTCGGGAGGTAGCGGGCTAGCCAAAAACATTCAGTACTTC. Residues: CASSERSGGSGLAKNIQYF.

The chain carries TRBV28 and TRBJ2-1; D may be TRBD2 (6 bases). The CDR3 runs 15 residues. Germline values: CDR1 MDHEN, CDR2 SYDVKM. Trimming removed 2 bases at V and 1 base at J, with 9 bases between. Here the CDR3 reads CASSLAGFSYNEQFF. As DNA, the CDR3 is TGTGCCAGCAGTTTAGCGGGGTTTTCCTACAATGAGCAGTTCTTC.

The rearrangement uses TRBV28 and TRBJ2-4; 8 bases agree with TRBD2. Trimming cost V 5 bases and J 2 bases; bases outside gene matches: 8. This CDR3 spans 16 amino acids. Germline V lookup: CDR1 MDHEN, CDR2 SYDVKM. The CDR3 sequence: CASSILSGSPKNIQYF. In DNA form, the CDR3 reads TGTGCCAGCAGTATCCTCAGCGGGAGCCCCAAAAACATTCAGTACTTC.

This clone has only a few counts. The V call is TRBV7-9, the J call TRBJ1-1, with D perhaps matching TRBD1 (5 bases). This CDR3 is built from 14 residues. Germline CDR1 SEHNR, CDR2 FQNEAQ (reference sequence). The germline V and J ends were trimmed by 5 bases and 5 bases, with 15 bases remaining between them. The CDR3 protein is CASSRSGYRTEAFF. The CDR3 DNA reads TGTGCCAGCAGCCGGTCAGGGTATAGAACTGAAGCTTTCTTT.

The table lists this clone with a count of one. The chain couples TRBV12-3 or TRBV12-4 to TRBJ1-1; the match to TRBD1 covers 7 bases. The V segment lost 6 bases and the J segment 11 bases; nucleotides outside the gene matches: 12. The CDR3 contains 13 residues. DNA of the CDR3: TGTGCCAGCAGCCTGGGACAGAAACTGTATGCTTTCTTT. This codes for CASSLGQKLYAFF.

The CDR3 spells CASSSRGQPNTEAFF. The CDR3 DNA reads as TGTGCCAGCAGCTCCCGGGGACAGCCTAACACTGAAGCTTTCTTT. The V gene is TRBV9, the J gene TRBJ1-1; 7 nucleotides align to TRBD1. V shed 4 bases, J shed 2 bases, and the junction held 8 bases outside the gene matches. Looked up from germline, CDR1 is SGDLS and CDR2 is YYNGEE. CDR3 length: 15 amino acids.

This chain connects TRBV6-6 to TRBJ2-2, with 7 bases that match TRBD1. Germline values: CDR1 MNHNY, CDR2 SVGAGI (reference sequence). This CDR3 contains 15 residues. The junction had 10 bases not matched to a gene; V was cut back by 6 bases and J by 6 bases. In DNA form, the CDR3 reads TGTGCCAGCAGAGAGGCAGGGGGTGAGGCCGGGGAGCTGTTTTTT. Translation: CASREAGGEAGELFF.

The V and J genes are TRBV30 and TRBJ1-1, with TRBD1 matching 9 bases. The CDR3 sequence is 14 residues long. Germline lookup yields CDR1 GTSNPN and CDR2 SVGIG (reference sequence). V trimming: 7 bases; J trimming: 4 bases; junction bases outside the gene matches: 10. CDR3 protein: CAFATGGWGTEAFF. In DNA, the CDR3 is TGTGCCTTTGCTACAGGGGGCTGGGGCACTGAAGCTTTCTTT.

This clone was observed once. J is TRBJ1-1 and V is TRBV19; 7 bases align to TRBD1. The germline CDR1 and CDR2 sequences are LNHDA and SQIVND (reference sequence). This CDR3 has 14 amino acids. Unmatched junction bases numbered 8, after V lost 7 bases and J lost 3 bases. CDR3 amino acids: CASTEDRSYTEAFF. The CDR3, as DNA: TGTGCCAGTACTGAGGACAGGTCGTACACTGAAGCTTTCTTT.

This chain joins TRBV30 and TRBJ2-2, with 12 bases identical to TRBD2. Germline V gene sequence: CDR1 GTSNPN, CDR2 SVGIG (reference sequence). The CDR3 has 14 residues. Trimming at V came to 2 bases and at J to 5 bases, leaving 0 bases not matched to a gene. The CDR3 sequence is CAWSLAGGTGELFF. The DNA for the CDR3 is TGTGCCTGGAGTCTAGCGGGAGGGACCGGGGAGCTGTTTTTT.

The chain links TRBV25-1 to TRBJ2-1, with 10 positions matching TRBD1. J was trimmed by 5 bases and V by 3 bases; bases with no gene match: 4. This CDR3 region has 15 residues. Germline CDR1 MGHDK, CDR2 SYGVNS. The CDR3 here is CASSDPGTGDNEQFF. The CDR3 DNA follows: TGTGCCAGCAGTGATCCCGGGACAGGGGACAATGAGCAGTTCTTC.

The V gene is TRBV5-4, the J gene TRBJ1-2; 9 nucleotides line up with TRBD1. Germline lookup yields CDR1 SGHNT and CDR2 YYREEE (reference sequence). V lost 4 bases to trimming and J lost 4 bases; unmatched junction nucleotides: 8. CDR3 length: 15 residues. The CDR3 sequence is CASSTQGARPYGYTF. The CDR3 coding sequence is TGTGCCAGCAGCACACAGGGGGCGCGGCCCTATGGCTACACCTTC.

CDR3 DNA sequence: TGTGCCAGTACCCACCCTAGCGGAGATACGCAGTATTTT. This encodes CASTHPSGDTQYF. This chain joins TRBV19 and TRBJ2-3; 7 bases agree with TRBD2. Germline trimming cut 7 bases from V and 5 bases from J; bases unmatched to any gene: 6. This CDR3 is 13 amino acids long. Germline values: CDR1 LNHDA, CDR2 SQIVND (reference sequence).

The rearrangement uses TRBV18 and TRBJ2-1; TRBD2 matches 13 bases. Germline-derived CDR1 and CDR2 are KGHSH and LQKENI. The CDR3 spans 15 residues. Trimming cost V 4 bases and J 6 bases; bases outside gene matches: 3. The CDR3 DNA sequence: TGTGCCAGCTCACAGACTAGCGGGAGGACCAATGAGCAGTTCTTC. It specifies CASSQTSGRTNEQFF.

The V and J genes are TRBV6-5 and TRBJ1-4; D remains unclear. CDR1 is MNHEY, CDR2 SVGAGI, per germline. Trimming took off 6 bases at V and 0 bases at J, with 11 bases between the two ends. The CDR3 contains 15 residues. DNA for the CDR3: TGTGCCAGCAGAAACACAGCCGCAACTAATGAAAAACTGTTTTTT. It encodes CASRNTAATNEKLFF.

In this sample, this clone turned up once. This sequence joins TRBV5-1 and TRBJ2-7; TRBD1 aligns across 12 bases. This CDR3 is 15 amino acids long. J gave up 7 bases and V 5 bases, and 10 bases lay outside the gene matches. Looked up from germline, CDR1 is SGHRS and CDR2 is YFSETQ. The CDR3: CASRRGQGAIGEQYF. CDR3 in DNA: TGCGCCAGCAGAAGGGGACAGGGGGCGATTGGAGAGCAGTACTTC. Drawing the rest from reference TRBV5-1 and TRBJ2-7, the complete variable domain is KAGVTQTPRYLIKTRGQQVTLSCSPISGHRSVSWYQQTPGQGLQFLFEYFSETQRNKGNFPGRFSGRQFSNSRSEMNVSTLELGDSALYLCASRRGQGAIGEQYFGPGTRLTVT.